Listed below are T cell receptor beta chains from one sample, sequenced in a study of shared clonotypes between healthy human individuals. The repertoire was sequenced with immunoSEQ multiplex PCR; TCRdb's copy has only in-frame clones and lacks some. The sample has roughly 1,800,000 clones; 85% to 95% are singletons. The sequenced sample consisted of naive CD8+ T cells sorted from blood. These TCRs come from a man between 18 and 29 years old in good health. CDR3s include the opening cysteine and the closing phenylalanine or tryptophan. Where a row states a size, it is once, few, many or the class of an expanded clone; other rows omit it.

v_call: TRBV10-3
clone_size: NA
j_call: TRBJ1-2
cdr3_aa: CAISVSGPDYTF

v_call: TRBV9
clone_size: NA
j_call: TRBJ1-1
cdr3_aa: CASNNGVSTEAFF

v_call: TRBV20-1
clone_size: NA
j_call: TRBJ1-2
cdr3_aa: CSGGYGYTF

v_call: TRBV6-5
clone_size: NA
j_call: TRBJ2-7
cdr3_aa: CASSPGQGNYEQYF

v_call: TRBV2
clone_size: NA
j_call: TRBJ2-7
cdr3_aa: CASLVRGGSYEQYF

v_call: TRBV7-6
clone_size: NA
j_call: TRBJ2-5
cdr3_aa: CASSSNIPSGGDGETQYF

v_call: TRBV29-1
clone_size: NA
j_call: TRBJ2-7
cdr3_aa: CSVAGVAYEQYF

v_call: TRBV27
clone_size: NA
j_call: TRBJ1-5
cdr3_aa: CASSLRGGNQPQHF

v_call: TRBV19
clone_size: few
j_call: TRBJ1-1
cdr3_aa: CASSPGDTEAFF

v_call: TRBV6-6
clone_size: once
j_call: TRBJ1-4
cdr3_aa: CASSYLGQMNEKLFF

v_call: TRBV5-6
clone_size: NA
j_call: TRBJ2-1
cdr3_aa: CASSSTLAGGIGEQFF

v_call: TRBV29-1
clone_size: NA
j_call: TRBJ2-7
cdr3_aa: CSVVSPVRTRYEQYF

v_call: TRBV21-1
clone_size: NA
j_call: TRBJ2-2
cdr3_aa: CASITGGRMAGELFF

v_call: TRBV4-3
clone_size: NA
j_call: TRBJ2-1
cdr3_aa: CASSQGPGGRSSYNEQFF

v_call: TRBV6-5
clone_size: NA
j_call: TRBJ2-1
cdr3_aa: CASSMMVHLDEQFF

v_call: TRBV25-1
clone_size: NA
j_call: TRBJ2-5
cdr3_aa: CASSEATSGETQYF

v_call: TRBV28
clone_size: NA
j_call: TRBJ2-7
cdr3_aa: CASSLWGGSSYEQYF

v_call: TRBV7-6
clone_size: once
j_call: TRBJ2-5
cdr3_aa: CASSFRAQETQYF

v_call: TRBV27
clone_size: NA
j_call: TRBJ2-3
cdr3_aa: CASSSVLVAGVTDTQYF

v_call: TRBV28
clone_size: NA
j_call: TRBJ2-2
cdr3_aa: CASSSLTSVNTGELFF

v_call: TRBV28
clone_size: once
j_call: TRBJ2-1
cdr3_aa: CASSFRGLAGAEQFF

v_call: TRBV27
clone_size: once
j_call: TRBJ2-7
cdr3_aa: CASSVMPGYEQYF

v_call: TRBV4-1
clone_size: NA
j_call: TRBJ2-7
cdr3_aa: CASSEGDSYEQYF

v_call: TRBV9
clone_size: NA
j_call: TRBJ2-7
cdr3_aa: CASSGGREQYF

v_call: TRBV19
clone_size: NA
j_call: TRBJ2-2
cdr3_aa: CASGRAGATGELFF

v_call: TRBV30
clone_size: NA
j_call: TRBJ2-2
cdr3_aa: CAWSVSVGDGELFF

v_call: TRBV6-5
clone_size: NA
j_call: TRBJ1-1
cdr3_aa: CASSYSVGEVNTEAFF